This T cell receptor beta chain was obtained from a study of PD-1 blockade in classical Hodgkin lymphoma. Time point described: cycle 4 day 1 (C4D1), after five to seven weeks of nivolumab. Relapse after autologous stem cell transplantation occurred in every patient, and brentuximab vedotin exposure varied. The method was immunoSEQ multiplex PCR; TCRdb's version includes in-frame clones alone and lacks a portion of them. The repertoire includes 40,000 to 65,000 clones, roughly 86% of them detected once, and around 7.1% sits in the top ten. The CDR3 is 16 residues long. The ends were cut back, 8 bases at V and 3 bases at J, with 22 bases in the middle. The V gene's germline CDR1 is ENHRY and CDR2 SYGVKD.

This TCR was sampled from a human donor with classical Hodgkin lymphoma. The sample was peripheral blood mononuclear cells (PBMCs), taken before the fourth cycle of nivolumab. V is TRBV10-3 and J is TRBJ1-2, with no clear D. The CDR3 DNA reads TGTGCCATCTACGACGGCCTGATGTCCCCCGACTATGGCTACACCTTC. Translating it yields CAIYDGLMSPDYGYTF.